This entry concerns a single T cell receptor beta chain. Its cognate antigen has yet to be identified. One base away there is no much larger clone; base qualities are not given. The data were obtained in a study of cytomegalovirus exposure and HLA in healthy donors (dated by TCRdb to 2017 to 2019). Notes on the research overall: A later analysis indicated that the roughly 130 validation repertoires were generated on the platform also employed for the 700 or so repertoires of the first cohort. The study aimed to test whether cataloging public T cell receptors could reveal signatures of past pathogen exposure. In addition to the first cohort of approximately 670 subjects, a separate validation cohort of 120 different subjects was used. The study combined high-throughput TCR immunosequencing, statistical association of individual TCRs with disease status, and machine learning to predict cytomegalovirus infection status. Overall study outcomes, separate from this receptor: Subsequent analysis determined that TCRs grouped into clusters in the first cohort also showed a tendency toward co-occurrence across the roughly 110 validation repertoires, and 94% of cluster scores exceeded 0. Most TCR sequences were observed very rarely across donors, whereas some public TCRs were present in many individuals. Cytomegalovirus status was reported to be diagnosed by the classifier with high specificity and sensitivity in both the original and validation cohorts. The study gave a list of under 200 TCR beta chains associated with cytomegalovirus. A later analysis had no HLA typing for the validation cohort, so co-occurrence there was scored across all 120 repertoires. It was suggested by the authors that the approach could potentially be generalized to other disease states and immunological phenotypes. A few of the identified cytomegalovirus-associated TCR beta chains were confirmed in vitro to be specific for cytomegalovirus antigens.

The donors belonged to the validation cohort of approximately 130 subjects, which was separate from the roughly 680-subject first cohort. To prepare the library, the immunoSEQ multiplex PCR assay was applied. The study's own analysis went as follows. To diagnose cytomegalovirus status from the catalog of TCR beta chain sequences, a statistical classification framework was built. In TCRdb, the immuneACCESS table is reduced to in-frame sequences with V and J assigned. These tables do not hold every clone; where another copy was compared, an unresolved V gene accounts for under half, and the others remain unexplained. D and trimming come from the DNA, and the V and J calls and clone size come from that table. The sample has 140,000 or so clones on record, roughly 89% of them singletons. Of the sample, roughly 4.3% falls within the top ten clones. The sample consisted of PBMCs. The receptor was isolated from a man between 18 and 35 years old in good health and CMV-seropositive.

The CDR3 here reads CASSWGHYEQYF. The DNA sequence follows: TGTGCCAGCAGCTGGGGACACTACGAGCAGTACTTC. The rearranged segments are TRBV5-4 and TRBJ2-7; a tentative D match to TRBD1 spans 6 bases. The cysteine opens and the phenylalanine closes a CDR3 of 12 amino acids. CDR3 DNA is the only sequence kept; it has 36 bases, read in frame from the first base. Per the germline V gene (reference sequence), SGHNT is the CDR1 and YYREEE is the CDR2. Trimming removed 3 bases from V and 3 bases from J, leaving 7 bases between the germline ends. This CDR3, with the reference TRBV5-4 and TRBJ2-7 proteins standing in past its ends, gives the full variable domain ETGVTQSPTHLIKTRGQQVTLRCSSQSGHNTVSWYQQALGQGPQFIFQYYREEENGRGNFPPRFSGLQFPNYSSELNVNALELDDSALYLCASSWGHYEQYFGPGTRLTVT.